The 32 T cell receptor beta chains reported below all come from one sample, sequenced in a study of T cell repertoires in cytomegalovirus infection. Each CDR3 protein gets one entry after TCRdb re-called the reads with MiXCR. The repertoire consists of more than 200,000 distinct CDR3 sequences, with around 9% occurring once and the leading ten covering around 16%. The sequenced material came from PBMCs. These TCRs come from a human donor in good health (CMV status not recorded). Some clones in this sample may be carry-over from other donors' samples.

CDR3 loop: CASSITGTGGDEQYF. The CDR3 nucleotides are TGCGCCAGCAGCATTACCGGGACAGGGGGCGACGAGCAGTACTTC. The chain employs TRBV5-1 and TRBJ2-7; 12 bases line up with TRBD1. V shed 4 bases and J 5 bases; nucleotides not matched to a gene: 7. Looked up from germline, CDR1 is SGHRS and CDR2 is YFSETQ. This CDR3 is built from 15 residues.

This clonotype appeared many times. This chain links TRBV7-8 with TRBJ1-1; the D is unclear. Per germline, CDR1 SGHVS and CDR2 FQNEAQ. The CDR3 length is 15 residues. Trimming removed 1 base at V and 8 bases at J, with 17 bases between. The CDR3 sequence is CASSLDPGKINEAFF. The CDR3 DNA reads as TGTGCCAGCAGCTTAGACCCGGGCAAAATTAACGAAGCTTTCTTT.

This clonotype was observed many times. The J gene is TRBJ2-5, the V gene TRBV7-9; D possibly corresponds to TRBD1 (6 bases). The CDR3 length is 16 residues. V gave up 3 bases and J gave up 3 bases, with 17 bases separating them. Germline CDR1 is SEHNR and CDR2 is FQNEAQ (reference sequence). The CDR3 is CASSLGLDWTEETQYF. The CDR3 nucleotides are TGTGCCAGCAGCTTGGGTCTTGATTGGACAGAAGAGACCCAGTACTTC. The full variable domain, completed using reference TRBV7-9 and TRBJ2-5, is DTGVSQNPRHKITKRGQNVTFRCDPISEHNRLYWYRQTLGQGPEFLTYFQNEAQLEKSRLLSDRFSAERPKGSFSTLEIQRTEQGDSAMYLCASSLGLDWTEETQYFGPGTRLLVL.

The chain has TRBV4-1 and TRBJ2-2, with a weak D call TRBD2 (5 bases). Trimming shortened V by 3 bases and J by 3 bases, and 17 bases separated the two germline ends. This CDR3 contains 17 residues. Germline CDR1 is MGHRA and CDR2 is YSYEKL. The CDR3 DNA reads TGCGCCAGCAGCCAGGACCCGGGAAGAGGTTACACCGGGGAGCTGTTTTTT. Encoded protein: CASSQDPGRGYTGELFF.

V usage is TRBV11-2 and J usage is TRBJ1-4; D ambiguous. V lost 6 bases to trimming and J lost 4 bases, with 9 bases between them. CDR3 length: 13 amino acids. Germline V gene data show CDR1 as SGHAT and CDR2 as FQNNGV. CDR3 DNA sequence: TGTGCCAGCAGTGTCGGACTTAATGAAAAACTGTTTTTT. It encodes CASSVGLNEKLFF. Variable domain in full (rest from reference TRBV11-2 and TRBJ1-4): EAGVAQSPRYKIIEKRQSVAFWCNPISGHATLYWYQQILGQGPKLLIQFQNNGVVDDSQLPKDRFSAERLKGVDSTLKIQPAKLEDSAVYLCASSVGLNEKLFFGSGTQLSVL.

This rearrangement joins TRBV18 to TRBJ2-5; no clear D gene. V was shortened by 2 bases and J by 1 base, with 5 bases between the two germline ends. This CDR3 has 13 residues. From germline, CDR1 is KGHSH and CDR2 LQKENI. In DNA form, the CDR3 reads TGTGCCAGCTCACCAACGGTCCAAGAGACCCAGTACTTC. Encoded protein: CASSPTVQETQYF.

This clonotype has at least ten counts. This CDR3 reads CASSLNTRAGGNTIYF. CDR3 DNA sequence: TGTGCCAGCAGCCTCAACACCAGGGCGGGTGGAAACACCATATATTTT. This chain connects TRBV7-2 to TRBJ1-3; D is possibly TRBD1 (5 bases). Trimming left V 5 bases short and J 3 bases short, with 17 bases between. The germline gives CDR1 SGHTA, CDR2 FQGNSA. The CDR3 contains 16 residues.

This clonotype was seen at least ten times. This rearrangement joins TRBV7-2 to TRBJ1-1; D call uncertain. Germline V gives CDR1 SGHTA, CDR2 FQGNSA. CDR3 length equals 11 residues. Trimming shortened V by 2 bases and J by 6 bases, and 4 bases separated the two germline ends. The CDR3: CASSLFSEAFF. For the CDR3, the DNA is TGTGCCAGCAGCTTATTCTCTGAAGCTTTCTTT.

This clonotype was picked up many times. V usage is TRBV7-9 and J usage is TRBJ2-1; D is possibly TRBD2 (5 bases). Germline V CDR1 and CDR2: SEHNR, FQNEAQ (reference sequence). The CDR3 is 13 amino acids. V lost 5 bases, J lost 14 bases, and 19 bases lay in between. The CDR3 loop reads CASSGRSTSREFF. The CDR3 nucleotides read TGTGCCAGCAGCGGACGAAGTACTAGTCGGGAGTTCTTC.

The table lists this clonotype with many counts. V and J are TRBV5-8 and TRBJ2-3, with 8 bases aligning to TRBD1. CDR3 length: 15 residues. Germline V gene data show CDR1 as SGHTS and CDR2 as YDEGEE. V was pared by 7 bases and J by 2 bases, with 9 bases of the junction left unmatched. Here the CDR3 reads CASEIRRGLTDTQYF. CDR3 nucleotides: TGTGCCAGCGAGATACGCAGGGGGCTCACAGATACGCAGTATTTT.

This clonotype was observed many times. DNA of the CDR3: TGTGCCATCCTTTCCGCAGGGGCCACTGAAGCTTTCTTT. Protein product: CAILSAGATEAFF. This sequence joins TRBV19 and TRBJ1-1, with D possibly matching TRBD1 (6 bases). Germline loops: CDR1 LNHDA, CDR2 SQIVND (reference sequence). The CDR3 contains 13 residues. The V gene lost 10 bases and the J gene lost 4 bases, with 16 bases spanning the gap.

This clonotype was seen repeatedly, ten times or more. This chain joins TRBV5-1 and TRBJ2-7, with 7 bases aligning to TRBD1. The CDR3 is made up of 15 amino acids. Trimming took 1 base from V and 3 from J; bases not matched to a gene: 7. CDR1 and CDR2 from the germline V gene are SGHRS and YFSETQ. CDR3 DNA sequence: TGCGCCAGCAGCTTGCTCACAGGGGTGAACTACGAGCAGTACTTC. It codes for CASSLLTGVNYEQYF.

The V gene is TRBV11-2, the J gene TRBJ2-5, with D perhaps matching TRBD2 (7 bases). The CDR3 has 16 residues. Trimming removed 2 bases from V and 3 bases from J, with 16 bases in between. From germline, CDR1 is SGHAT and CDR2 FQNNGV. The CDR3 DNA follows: TGTGCCAGCAGCTTATGGGGGGGGCGGGTGGAAGAGACCCAGTACTTC. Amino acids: CASSLWGGRVEETQYF. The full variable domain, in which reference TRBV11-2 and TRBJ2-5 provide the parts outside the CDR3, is EAGVAQSPRYKIIEKRQSVAFWCNPISGHATLYWYQQILGQGPKLLIQFQNNGVVDDSQLPKDRFSAERLKGVDSTLKIQPAKLEDSAVYLCASSLWGGRVEETQYFGPGTRLLVL.

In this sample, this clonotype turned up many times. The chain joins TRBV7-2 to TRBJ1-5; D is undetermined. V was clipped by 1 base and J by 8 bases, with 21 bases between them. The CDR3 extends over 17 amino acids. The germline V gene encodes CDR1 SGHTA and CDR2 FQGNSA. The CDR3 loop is CASSLGGFGIVEKPQHF. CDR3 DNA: TGTGCCAGCAGCTTAGGGGGTTTTGGAATAGTCGAAAAGCCCCAGCATTTT. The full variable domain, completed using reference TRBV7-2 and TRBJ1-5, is GAGVSQSPSNKVTEKGKDVELRCDPISGHTALYWYRQSLGQGLEFLIYFQGNSAPDKSGLPSDRFSAERTGGSVSTLTIQRTQQEDSAVYLCASSLGGFGIVEKPQHFGDGTRLSIL.

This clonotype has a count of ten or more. DNA of the CDR3: TGTGCCACCAGCAGAGATTGGGCTAGCGGGTACAACACCGGGGAGCTGTTTTTT. It specifies CATSRDWASGYNTGELFF. The gene calls are TRBV15 and TRBJ2-2, with 8 bases fitting TRBD2. Germline V gene data show CDR1 as LNHNV and CDR2 as YYDKDF (reference sequence). The CDR3 spans 18 residues. V trimming: 0 bases; J trimming: 2 bases; junction bases outside the gene matches: 8. Supplemented by reference TRBV15 and TRBJ2-2, the full variable domain reads DAMVIQNPRYQVTQFGKPVTLSCSQTLNHNVMYWYQQKSSQAPKLLFHYYDKDFNNEADTPDNFQSRRPNTSFCFLDIRSPGLGDTAMYLCATSRDWASGYNTGELFFGEGSRLTVL.

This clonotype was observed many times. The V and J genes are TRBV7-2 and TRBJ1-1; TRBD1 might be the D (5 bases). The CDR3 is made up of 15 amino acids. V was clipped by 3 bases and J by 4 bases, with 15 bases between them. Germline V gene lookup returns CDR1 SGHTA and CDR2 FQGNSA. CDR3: CASSFYPAGGTEAFF. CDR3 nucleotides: TGTGCCAGCAGCTTCTACCCCGCCGGGGGCACTGAAGCTTTCTTT.

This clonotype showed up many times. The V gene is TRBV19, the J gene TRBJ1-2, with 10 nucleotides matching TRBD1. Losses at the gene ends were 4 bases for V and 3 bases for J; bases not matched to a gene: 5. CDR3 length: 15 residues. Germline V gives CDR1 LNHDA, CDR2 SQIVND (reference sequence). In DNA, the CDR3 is TGTGCCAGTAGTACACCGGGACAGGGGTACTATGGCTACACCTTC. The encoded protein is CASSTPGQGYYGYTF.

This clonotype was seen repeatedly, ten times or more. For the CDR3, the DNA is TGCGCCAGCAGCTCCAGCACTGAAGCTTTCTTT. It yields the protein CASSSSTEAFF. The genes are TRBV5-1 and TRBJ1-1; D gene uncertain. The CDR3 has 11 amino acids. V shed 3 bases and J shed 4 bases, with 4 bases lying between them. CDR1 SGHRS and CDR2 YFSETQ come from the germline V gene.

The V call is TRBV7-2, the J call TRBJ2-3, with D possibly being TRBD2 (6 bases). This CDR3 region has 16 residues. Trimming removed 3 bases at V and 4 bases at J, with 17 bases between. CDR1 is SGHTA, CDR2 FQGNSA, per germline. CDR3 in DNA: TGTGCCAGCAGCTTGAACGGGGGATATCGTTCAGATACGCAGTATTTT. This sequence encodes CASSLNGGYRSDTQYF.

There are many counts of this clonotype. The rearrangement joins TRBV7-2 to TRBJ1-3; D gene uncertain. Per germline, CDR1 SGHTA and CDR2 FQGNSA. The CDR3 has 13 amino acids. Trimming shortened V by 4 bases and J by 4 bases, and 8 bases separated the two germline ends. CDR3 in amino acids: CASSYSEGNTIYF. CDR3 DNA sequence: TGTGCCAGCAGCTACAGTGAGGGAAACACCATATATTTT. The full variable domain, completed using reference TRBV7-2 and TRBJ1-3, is GAGVSQSPSNKVTEKGKDVELRCDPISGHTALYWYRQSLGQGLEFLIYFQGNSAPDKSGLPSDRFSAERTGGSVSTLTIQRTQQEDSAVYLCASSYSEGNTIYFGEGSWLTVV.

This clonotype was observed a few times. This CDR3 reads CASSFSGTGYSNQPQHF. The CDR3 nucleotides are TGTGCCAGCAGTTTTAGTGGGACAGGGTATAGCAATCAGCCCCAGCATTTT. J is TRBJ1-5 and V is TRBV12-3 or TRBV12-4, with TRBD1 matching 9 bases. The CDR3 loop spans 17 amino acids. Germline trimming cut 3 bases from V and 0 bases from J; bases unmatched to any gene: 6.

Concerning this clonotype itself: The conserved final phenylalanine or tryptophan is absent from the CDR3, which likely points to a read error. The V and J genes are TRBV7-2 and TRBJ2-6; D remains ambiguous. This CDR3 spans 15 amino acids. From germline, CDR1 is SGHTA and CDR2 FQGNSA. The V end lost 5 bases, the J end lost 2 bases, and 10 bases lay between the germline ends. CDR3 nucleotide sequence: TGTGCCAGCAGCCTGAGTGGGCCTGGGGCCAACGTCCTGACTCCC. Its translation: CASSLSGPGANVLTP.

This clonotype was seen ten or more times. DNA for the CDR3: TGTGCCAGCAGCCGGTTTGGGCGGGGGGGCCGGGATACGCAGTATTTT. Its protein is CASSRFGRGGRDTQYF. V is TRBV7-2 and J is TRBJ2-3; 9 nucleotides agree with TRBD2. The CDR3 covers 16 residues. Germline V lookup: CDR1 SGHTA, CDR2 FQGNSA. After removal of 5 bases from V and 6 bases from J, the junction contained 12 bases not matched to a gene.

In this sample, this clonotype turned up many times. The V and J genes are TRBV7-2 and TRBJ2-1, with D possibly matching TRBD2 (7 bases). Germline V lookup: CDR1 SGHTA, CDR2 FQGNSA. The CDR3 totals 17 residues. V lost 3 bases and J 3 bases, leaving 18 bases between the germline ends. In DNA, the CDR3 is TGTGCCAGCAGCTTCGCGGGGGCCCCCCCGAACTACAATGAGCAGTTCTTC. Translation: CASSFAGAPPNYNEQFF. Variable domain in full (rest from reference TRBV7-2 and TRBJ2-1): GAGVSQSPSNKVTEKGKDVELRCDPISGHTALYWYRQSLGQGLEFLIYFQGNSAPDKSGLPSDRFSAERTGGSVSTLTIQRTQQEDSAVYLCASSFAGAPPNYNEQFFGPGTRLTVL.

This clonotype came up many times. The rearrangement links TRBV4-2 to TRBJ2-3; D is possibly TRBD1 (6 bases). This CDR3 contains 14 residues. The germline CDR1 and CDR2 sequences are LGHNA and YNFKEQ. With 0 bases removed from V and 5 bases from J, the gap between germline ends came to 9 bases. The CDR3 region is CASSQDKQGDTQYF. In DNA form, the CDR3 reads TGTGCCAGCAGCCAAGATAAACAGGGAGATACGCAGTATTTT.

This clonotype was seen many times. The CDR3 spells CASSPGRGTEAFF. CDR3 nucleotides: TGTGCCAGCAGCCCTGGACGGGGGACTGAAGCTTTCTTT. The gene calls are TRBV7-8 and TRBJ1-1, with D perhaps matching TRBD1 (5 bases). This CDR3 has 13 residues. The V gene's germline CDR1 is SGHVS and CDR2 FQNEAQ. V gave up 5 bases and J gave up 5 bases, with 12 bases separating them.

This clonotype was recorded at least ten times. CDR3 sequence reads: CASSSSGHEQFF. The CDR3 DNA reads as TGTGCCAGCAGCTCCTCCGGTCATGAGCAGTTCTTC. This rearrangement joins TRBV7-2 to TRBJ2-1, with D hard to call. V shed 4 bases and J shed 8 bases, with 9 bases lying between them. Germline CDR1 SGHTA, CDR2 FQGNSA. The CDR3 extends over 12 amino acids.

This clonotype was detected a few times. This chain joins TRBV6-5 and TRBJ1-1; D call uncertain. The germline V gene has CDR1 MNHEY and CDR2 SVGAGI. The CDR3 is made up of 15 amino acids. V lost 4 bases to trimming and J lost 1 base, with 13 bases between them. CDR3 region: CASSFRTTENTEAFF. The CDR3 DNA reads TGTGCCAGCAGTTTCCGAACTACAGAGAACACTGAAGCTTTCTTT.

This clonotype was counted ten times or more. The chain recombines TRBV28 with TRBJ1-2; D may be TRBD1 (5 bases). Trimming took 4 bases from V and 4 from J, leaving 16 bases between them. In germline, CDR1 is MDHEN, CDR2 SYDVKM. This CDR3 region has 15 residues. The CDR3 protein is CASSSVLSGTYGYTF. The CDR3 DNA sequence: TGTGCCAGCAGTTCAGTTTTGTCGGGGACCTATGGCTACACCTTC.

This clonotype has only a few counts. Here the CDR3 reads CASSYERGRGYTF. DNA of the CDR3: TGTGCCAGCAGTTACGAAAGGGGGAGAGGCTACACCTTC. The chain carries TRBV6-6 and TRBJ1-2; TRBD1 might be the D (6 bases). Between the trimmed V and J ends, which lost 2 bases and 8 bases, there was a span of 12 bases. CDR1 is MNHNY and CDR2 is SVGAGI in the germline V gene (reference sequence). CDR3 length equals 13 residues.

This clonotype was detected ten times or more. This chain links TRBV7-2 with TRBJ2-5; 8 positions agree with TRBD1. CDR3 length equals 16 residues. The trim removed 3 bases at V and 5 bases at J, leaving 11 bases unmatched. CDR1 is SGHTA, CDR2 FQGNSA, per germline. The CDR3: CASSFSRQGMGETQYF. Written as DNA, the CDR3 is TGTGCCAGCAGCTTCTCCCGACAGGGGATGGGGGAGACCCAGTACTTC.

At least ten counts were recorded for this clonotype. The CDR3 reads CASTEQGRRGEAFF. The CDR3 DNA is TGTGCCAGCACCGAACAGGGCCGTCGTGGTGAAGCTTTCTTT. The chain links TRBV12-3 or TRBV12-4 to TRBJ1-1; D perhaps matches TRBD1 (6 bases). The length of the CDR3 is 14 residues. Between the trimmed V and J ends, which lost 7 bases and 7 bases, there was a span of 19 bases.